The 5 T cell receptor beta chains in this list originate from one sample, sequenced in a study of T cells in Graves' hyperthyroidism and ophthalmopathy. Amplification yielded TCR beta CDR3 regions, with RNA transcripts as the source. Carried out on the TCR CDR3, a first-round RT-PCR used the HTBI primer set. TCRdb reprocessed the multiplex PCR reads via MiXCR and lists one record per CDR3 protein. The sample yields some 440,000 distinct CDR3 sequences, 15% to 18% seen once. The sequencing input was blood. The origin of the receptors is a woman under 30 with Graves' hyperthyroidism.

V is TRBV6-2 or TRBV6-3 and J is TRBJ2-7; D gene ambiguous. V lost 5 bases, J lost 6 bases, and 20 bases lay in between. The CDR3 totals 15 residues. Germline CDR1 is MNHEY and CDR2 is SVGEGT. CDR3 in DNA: TGTGCCAGCAGTCCCCTGGGCCTAGTCACTTTCGAGCAGTACTTC. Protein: CASSPLGLVTFEQYF.

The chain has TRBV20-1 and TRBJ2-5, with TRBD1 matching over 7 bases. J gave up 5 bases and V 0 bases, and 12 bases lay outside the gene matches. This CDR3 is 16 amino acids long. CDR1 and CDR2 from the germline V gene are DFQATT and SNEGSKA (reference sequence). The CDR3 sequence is CSARETPTGRRETQYF. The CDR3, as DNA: TGCAGTGCTAGAGAAACCCCGACAGGGCGACGGGAGACCCAGTACTTC.

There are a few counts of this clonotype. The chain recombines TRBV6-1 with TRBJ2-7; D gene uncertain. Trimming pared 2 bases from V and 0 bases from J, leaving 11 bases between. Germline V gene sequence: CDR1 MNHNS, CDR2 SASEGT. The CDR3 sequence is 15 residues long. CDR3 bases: TGTGCCAGCAGTGAATCGGGTAAAAGCTCCTACGAGCAGTACTTC. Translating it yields CASSESGKSSYEQYF.

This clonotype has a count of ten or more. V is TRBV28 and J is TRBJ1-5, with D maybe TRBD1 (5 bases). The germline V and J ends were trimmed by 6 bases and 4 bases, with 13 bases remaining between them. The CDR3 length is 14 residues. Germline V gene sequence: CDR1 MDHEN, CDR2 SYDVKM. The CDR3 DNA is TGTGCCAGCAGGAGGGGAATCCGGAATCAGCCCCAGCATTTT. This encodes CASRRGIRNQPQHF.

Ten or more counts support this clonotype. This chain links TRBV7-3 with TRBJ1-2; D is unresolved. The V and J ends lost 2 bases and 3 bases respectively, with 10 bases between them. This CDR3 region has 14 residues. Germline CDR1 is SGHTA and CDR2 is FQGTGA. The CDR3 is CASSLGPVDYGYTF. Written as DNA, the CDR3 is TGTGCCAGCAGCTTAGGCCCAGTCGACTATGGCTACACCTTC.